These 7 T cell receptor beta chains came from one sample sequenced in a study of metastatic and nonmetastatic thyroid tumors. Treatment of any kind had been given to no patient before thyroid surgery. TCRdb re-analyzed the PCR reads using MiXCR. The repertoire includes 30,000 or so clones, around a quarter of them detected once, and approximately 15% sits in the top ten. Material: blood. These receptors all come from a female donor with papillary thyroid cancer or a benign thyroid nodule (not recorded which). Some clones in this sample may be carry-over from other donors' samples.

CDR3 protein: CSAHPGKETQYF. The CDR3 DNA is TGCAGTGCTCACCCAGGGAAAGAGACCCAGTACTTC. The rearrangement uses TRBV20-1 and TRBJ2-5; TRBD1 is a possible D gene (5 bases). There are 12 residues in the CDR3. Trimming shortened V by 5 bases and J by 3 bases, and 10 bases separated the two germline ends. The germline V gene has CDR1 DFQATT and CDR2 SNEGSKA (reference sequence).

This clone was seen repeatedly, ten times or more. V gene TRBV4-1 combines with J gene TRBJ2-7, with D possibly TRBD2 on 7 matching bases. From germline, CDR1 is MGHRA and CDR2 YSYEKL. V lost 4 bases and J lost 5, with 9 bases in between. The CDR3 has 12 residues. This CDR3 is CASSRGGHEQYF. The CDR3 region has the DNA TGCGCCAGCAGCCGGGGGGGGCACGAGCAGTACTTC.

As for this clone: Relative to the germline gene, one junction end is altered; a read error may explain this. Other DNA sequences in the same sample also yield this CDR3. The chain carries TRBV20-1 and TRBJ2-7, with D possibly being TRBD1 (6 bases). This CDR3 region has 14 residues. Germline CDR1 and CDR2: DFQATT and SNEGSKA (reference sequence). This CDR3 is CSAWRGGQNYEQYF. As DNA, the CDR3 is TGTAGTGCTTGGCGAGGTGGACAGAACTACGAGCAGTACTTC.

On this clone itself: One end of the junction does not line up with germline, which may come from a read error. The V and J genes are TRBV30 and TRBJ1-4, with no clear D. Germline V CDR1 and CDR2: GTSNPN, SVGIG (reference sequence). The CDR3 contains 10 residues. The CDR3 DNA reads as TGTGCCTGGAGTGCGCTATCACTCGACTTT. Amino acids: CAWSALSLDF.

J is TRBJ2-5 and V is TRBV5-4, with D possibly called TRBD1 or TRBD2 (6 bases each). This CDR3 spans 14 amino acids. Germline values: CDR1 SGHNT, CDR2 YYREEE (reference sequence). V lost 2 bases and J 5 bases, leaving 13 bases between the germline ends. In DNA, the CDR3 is TGTGCCAGCAGCTTCGGAGGGGGGCAGGAGACCCAGTACTTC. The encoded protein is CASSFGGGQETQYF.

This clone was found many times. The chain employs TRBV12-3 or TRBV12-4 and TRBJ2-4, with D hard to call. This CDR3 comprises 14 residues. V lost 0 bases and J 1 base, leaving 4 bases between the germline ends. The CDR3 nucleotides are TGTGCCAGCAGTTTAGCAGGGGCCAAAAACATTCAGTACTTC. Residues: CASSLAGAKNIQYF.

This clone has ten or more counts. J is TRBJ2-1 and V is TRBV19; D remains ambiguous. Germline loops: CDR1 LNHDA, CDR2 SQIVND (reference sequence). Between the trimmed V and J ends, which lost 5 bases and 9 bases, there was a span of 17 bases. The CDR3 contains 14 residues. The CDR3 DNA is TGTGCCAGTAGTCCTACTTCGATCATGGGTGAGCAGTTCTTC. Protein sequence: CASSPTSIMGEQFF.